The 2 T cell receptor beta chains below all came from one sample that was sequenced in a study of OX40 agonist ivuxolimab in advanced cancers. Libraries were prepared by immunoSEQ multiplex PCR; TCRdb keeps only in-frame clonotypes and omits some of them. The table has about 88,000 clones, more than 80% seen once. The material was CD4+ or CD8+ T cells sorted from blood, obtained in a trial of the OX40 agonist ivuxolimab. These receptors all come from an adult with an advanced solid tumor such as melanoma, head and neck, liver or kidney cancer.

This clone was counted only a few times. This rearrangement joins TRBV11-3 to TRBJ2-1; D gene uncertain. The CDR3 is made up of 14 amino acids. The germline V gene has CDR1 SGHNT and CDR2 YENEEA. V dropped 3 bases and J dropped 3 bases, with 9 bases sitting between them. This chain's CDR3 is CASSLGFNYNEQFF. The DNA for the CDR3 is TGTGCCAGCAGCTTGGGGTTCAACTACAATGAGCAGTTCTTC.

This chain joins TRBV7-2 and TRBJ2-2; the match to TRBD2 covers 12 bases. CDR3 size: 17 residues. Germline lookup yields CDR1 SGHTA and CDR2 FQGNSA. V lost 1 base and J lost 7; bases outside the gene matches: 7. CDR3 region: CASSLVGTSGSYGELFF. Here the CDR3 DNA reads TGTGCCAGCAGCTTAGTGGGGACTAGCGGGTCCTACGGGGAGCTGTTTTTT.